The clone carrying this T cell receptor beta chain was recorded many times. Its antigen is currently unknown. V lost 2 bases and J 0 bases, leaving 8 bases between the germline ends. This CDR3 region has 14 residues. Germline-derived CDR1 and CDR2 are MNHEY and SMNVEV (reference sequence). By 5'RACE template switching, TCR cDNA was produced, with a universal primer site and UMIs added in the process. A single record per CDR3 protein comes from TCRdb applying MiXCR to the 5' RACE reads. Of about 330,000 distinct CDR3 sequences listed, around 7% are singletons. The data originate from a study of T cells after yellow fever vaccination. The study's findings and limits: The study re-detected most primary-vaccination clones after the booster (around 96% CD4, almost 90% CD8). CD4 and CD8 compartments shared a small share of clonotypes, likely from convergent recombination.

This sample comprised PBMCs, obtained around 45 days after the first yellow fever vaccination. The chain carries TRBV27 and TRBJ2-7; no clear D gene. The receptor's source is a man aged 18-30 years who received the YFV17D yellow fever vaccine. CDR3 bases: TGTGCCAGCAGTTTAGGGGTGAGCTCCTACGAGCAGTACTTC. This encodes CASSLGVSSYEQYF.